This TCR beta chain is drawn from a study of human T cells and chemical hapten exposure. About the research overall: Weekly scalp doses of diphenylcyclopropenone were given to patients during the roughly 24-week study. Whole-study results and caveats: Because all patients had alopecia, their immune responses might differ from healthy ones. Against controls, expanded TCRs gave rise to significantly more large CDR3 similarity clusters. No shift was seen in TCRs above 1 in 1000 frequency with DPC sensitization.

This clonotype was picked up many times. Its antigen is not known. TCRdb analysed the RACE reads with MiXCR anew, one entry per CDR3 protein. The profile covers approximately 320,000 distinct CDR3 sequences, with roughly 6% appearing a single time and about 7.7% taken by the ten largest. Specified time point: pre-sensitization, week 0. As for treatment: therapeutic diphenylcyclopropenone sensitization with weekly scalp DPC. The ends were cut back, 3 bases at V and 7 bases at J, with 19 bases in the middle. The CDR3 runs 15 residues. Germline V gene data show CDR1 as MDHEN and CDR2 as SYDVKM. Here the sequenced sample was whole blood, taken in connection with sensitization to the hapten diphenylcyclopropenone (DPC). This chain connects TRBV28 to TRBJ2-7; no clear D gene. This TCR was recovered from a woman in her late teens or twenties with alopecia areata. Some clones in this sample may be carry-over from other donors' samples. The CDR3 spells CASSFPYGGAREQYF. The CDR3, as DNA: TGTGCCAGCAGTTTCCCCTATGGTGGAGCGCGTGAGCAGTACTTC.